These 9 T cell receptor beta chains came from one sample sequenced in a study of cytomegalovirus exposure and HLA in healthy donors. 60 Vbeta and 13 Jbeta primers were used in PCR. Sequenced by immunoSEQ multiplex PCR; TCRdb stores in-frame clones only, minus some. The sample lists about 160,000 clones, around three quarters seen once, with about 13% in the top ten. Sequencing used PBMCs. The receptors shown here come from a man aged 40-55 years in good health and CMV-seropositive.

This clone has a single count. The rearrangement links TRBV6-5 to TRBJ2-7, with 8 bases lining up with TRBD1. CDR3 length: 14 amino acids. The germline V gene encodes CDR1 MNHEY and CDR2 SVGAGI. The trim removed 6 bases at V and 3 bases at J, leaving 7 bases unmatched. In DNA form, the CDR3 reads TGTGCCAGCAGCCCCGGACAGGGTATCTACGAGCAGTACTTC. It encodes CASSPGQGIYEQYF.

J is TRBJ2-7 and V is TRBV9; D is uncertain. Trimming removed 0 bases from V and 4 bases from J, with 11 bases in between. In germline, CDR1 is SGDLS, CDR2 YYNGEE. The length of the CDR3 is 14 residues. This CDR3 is CASSVGLDIYEQYF. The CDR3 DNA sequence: TGTGCCAGCAGCGTAGGGCTAGATATTTACGAGCAGTACTTC.

The CDR3 DNA follows: TGTGCCAGCAGCCCTTCTTCGGGGACCTACGAGCAGTACTTC. This sequence encodes CASSPSSGTYEQYF. The rearrangement joins TRBV9 to TRBJ2-7; TRBD2 is a possible D gene (5 bases). The V end lost 4 bases, the J end lost 2 bases, and 13 bases lay between the germline ends. Germline values: CDR1 SGDLS, CDR2 YYNGEE. The CDR3 runs 14 residues.

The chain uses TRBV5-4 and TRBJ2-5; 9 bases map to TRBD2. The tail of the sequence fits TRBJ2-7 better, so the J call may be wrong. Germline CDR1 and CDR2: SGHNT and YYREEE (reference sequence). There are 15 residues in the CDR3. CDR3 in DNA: TGTGCCAGCAGTCTTAGCGGGAGTCTCTCCTACGAGCAGTACTTC. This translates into CASSLSGSLSYEQYF.

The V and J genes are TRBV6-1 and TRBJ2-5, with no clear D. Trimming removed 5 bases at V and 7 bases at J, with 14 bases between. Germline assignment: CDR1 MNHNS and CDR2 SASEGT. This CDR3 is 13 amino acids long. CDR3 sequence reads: CASSSSRVWTQYF. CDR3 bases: TGTGCCAGCAGTTCCTCCCGGGTGTGGACCCAGTACTTC.

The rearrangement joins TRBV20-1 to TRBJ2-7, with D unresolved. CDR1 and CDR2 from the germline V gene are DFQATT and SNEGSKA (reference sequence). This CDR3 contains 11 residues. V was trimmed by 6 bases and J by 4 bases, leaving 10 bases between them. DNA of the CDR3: TGCAGTGCCTTTTGGCAATACGAGCAGTACTTC. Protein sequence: CSAFWQYEQYF.

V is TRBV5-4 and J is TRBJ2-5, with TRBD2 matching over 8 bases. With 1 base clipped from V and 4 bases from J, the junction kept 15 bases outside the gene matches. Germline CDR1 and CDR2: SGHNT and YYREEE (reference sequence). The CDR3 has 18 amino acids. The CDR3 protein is CASSLKFAGGRVGETQYF. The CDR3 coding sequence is TGTGCCAGCAGCTTGAAATTTGCGGGAGGCCGCGTAGGAGAGACCCAGTACTTC.

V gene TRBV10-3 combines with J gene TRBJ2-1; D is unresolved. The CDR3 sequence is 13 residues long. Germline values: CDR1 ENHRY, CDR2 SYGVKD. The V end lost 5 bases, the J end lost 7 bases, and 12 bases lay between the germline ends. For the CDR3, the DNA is TGTGCCATCAGTCTTGATCTAGAGAATGAGCAGTTCTTC. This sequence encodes CAISLDLENEQFF.

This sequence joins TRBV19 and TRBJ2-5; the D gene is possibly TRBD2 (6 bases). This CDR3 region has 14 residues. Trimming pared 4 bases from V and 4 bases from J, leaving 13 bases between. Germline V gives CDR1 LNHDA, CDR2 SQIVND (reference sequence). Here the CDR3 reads CASSTRGLLETQYF. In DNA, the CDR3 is TGTGCCAGTAGTACCCGGGGACTTTTAGAGACCCAGTACTTC.